The 7 T cell receptor beta chains below all came from one sample that was sequenced in a study of PD-1 blockade in classical Hodgkin lymphoma. Time point reported: cycle 4 day 1 (C4D1), after around six weeks of nivolumab. Every one of the patients relapsed after autologous stem cell transplantation (brentuximab vedotin exposure was variable). Method: immunoSEQ multiplex PCR; TCRdb's copy keeps in-frame clones and lacks some. The repertoire holds about 110,000 clones, 89% seen once, with 19% in the top ten. Sequencing was performed on peripheral blood mononuclear cells (PBMCs), taken before the fourth cycle of nivolumab. The receptors come from a human donor with classical Hodgkin lymphoma.

The chain employs TRBV5-1 and TRBJ1-2, with D perhaps TRBD1 (6 bases). The length of the CDR3 is 14 residues. The V gene lost 3 bases and the J gene lost 8 bases, with 17 bases spanning the gap. From germline, CDR1 is SGHRS and CDR2 YFSETQ. CDR3 in DNA: TGCGCCAGCAGCTCCCATCAGGGGCCGCGGGGCTACACCTTC. This sequence encodes CASSSHQGPRGYTF.

This clone was picked up a small number of times. V usage is TRBV28 and J usage is TRBJ1-3; D possibly corresponds to TRBD1 (5 bases). The germline V gene has CDR1 MDHEN and CDR2 SYDVKM. Trimming took off 5 bases at V and 0 bases at J, with 14 bases between the two ends. CDR3 length equals 16 residues. CDR3 in amino acids: CASSPGTVSSGNTIYF. Written as DNA, the CDR3 is TGTGCCAGCAGTCCTGGGACTGTGAGCTCTGGAAACACCATATATTTT.

This chain joins TRBV2 and TRBJ2-5, with no clear D. Germline V lookup: CDR1 SNHLY, CDR2 FYNNEI. Trimming stripped 7 bases from V and 0 bases from J, with 9 bases between. The CDR3 extends over 13 amino acids. The CDR3 loop reads CASKLSYQETQYF. Written as DNA, the CDR3 is TGTGCCAGCAAGCTGTCGTACCAAGAGACCCAGTACTTC.

This clone was recorded only once. The V call is TRBV10-3, the J call TRBJ2-3; the match to TRBD2 covers 9 bases. The CDR3 is made up of 18 amino acids. V shed 8 bases and J 2 bases; nucleotides not matched to a gene: 17. Germline V gene lookup returns CDR1 ENHRY and CDR2 SYGVKD. Written as DNA, the CDR3 is TGTGCCATCGCTTCCGGGGGAGGCGGGACTAGCCCCACAGATACGCAGTATTTT. This encodes CAIASGGGGTSPTDTQYF.

The sample holds a few counts of this clone. The chain combines TRBV10-1 with TRBJ1-1, with 7 bases identical to TRBD1. V was pared by 4 bases and J by 4 bases, with 9 bases of the junction left unmatched. Per germline, CDR1 WNHNN and CDR2 SYGVQD (reference sequence). The CDR3 is 15 residues long. In DNA form, the CDR3 reads TGCGCCAGCAGTGGGCCTACAGGGGTGAGCACTGAAGCTTTCTTT. The encoded protein is CASSGPTGVSTEAFF.

This clone was counted a single time. The rearrangement uses TRBV7-9 and TRBJ2-4, with D unresolved. Germline CDR1 reads SEHNR; CDR2 reads FQNEAQ (reference sequence). V lost 1 base, J lost 0 bases, and 7 bases lay in between. This CDR3 is built from 15 residues. For the CDR3, the DNA is TGTGCCAGCAGCTTAGAACGGAAAGCCAAAAACATTCAGTACTTC. This codes for CASSLERKAKNIQYF.

The rearrangement links TRBV6-5 to TRBJ1-1; D not certain. V was pared by 5 bases and J by 1 base, with 8 bases between. The length of the CDR3 is 13 residues. The germline CDR1 and CDR2 sequences are MNHEY and SVGAGI. CDR3 sequence (DNA): TGTGCCAGCAGTACGCCCCCGAACACTGAAGCTTTCTTT. It yields the protein CASSTPPNTEAFF.